This T cell receptor (beta chain) was captured in a study of blood T cell repertoires in COVID-19 (dated by TCRdb to the early 2020s). In the study overall: The collaborator samples originated in the United States, Italy and Spain and spanned the acute and convalescent phases of COVID-19. The material from the prospective study consisted of cDNA or gDNA derived from T cells, B-cell-depleted T cells, or PBMCs. The dataset comprised deeply sampled blood TCRbeta repertoires from subjects exposed to, actively infected with, or recovered from COVID-19. A freely available public database, intended as a resource for researchers studying the immune response to SARS-CoV-2, is where the repertoires were released. The samples were drawn from two sources: the first 160 participants of the ongoing ImmuneRACE study, and 1,254 subjects contributed by 6 global collaborators. Nearly every sample came with metadata listing a de-identified subject ID, COVID-19 status, age in years and sex. HLA class I and class II types, where available, came from metadata supplied by the sample provider rather than from assay-based typing. Points the paper makes about the study in general: Clinical and demographic metadata were provided uncurated, with the amount varying by source and participant.

TCRbeta CDR3 regions were amplified from genomic DNA using the immunoSEQ Assay, a bias-controlled multiplex PCR. The paper's processing steps were these. The number of nucleated cells in each sample was estimated from the amplification of reference gene primers within the assay. To quantify the absolute abundance of each unique TCRbeta CDR3 rearrangement, sequence reads were collapsed and filtered. Productive Simpson clonality was computed per sample as the square root of Simpson's diversity index over productive rearrangements. TCRdb limited this immuneACCESS table to in-frame rearrangements with V and J called. A share of clones is missing; checked studies link under half to unresolved V genes, and the rest is unexplained. V and J calls and clone size come straight from that table; D and trimming were deduced from the DNA. This sample comprises about 230,000 clones, 70% to 90% of them detected only once. The leading ten clones occupy less than 20% of the sample.

The table lists this clone with a few counts. This receptor's antigen is unknown. Base qualities are not at hand, and no much larger clone is one base apart. The CDR3 starts with the cysteine, ends with the phenylalanine, and has 14 residues. Just the 42-base CDR3 DNA is kept, in frame starting at base 1. CDR1 and CDR2 are read off the germline V gene (reference sequence) as MNHEY and SMNVEV. A distance of 12 bases separates the germline ends of V and J, which lose 5 bases and 2 bases respectively. In the prospective study, participants were roughly 18 to 95 years old, resided in about 25 geographic areas of the United States, and were enrolled through a virtual design. To assign participants to cohorts, the prospective study relied on clinical history that participants themselves reported in a screening survey and a study questionnaire. For ImmuneRACE Cohort 3, a participant was defined as recovered based on two consecutive negative NP/OP PCR tests, clearance by a healthcare professional, or resolution of symptoms. Each participant in the prospective study had whole blood, serum and a nasopharyngeal or oropharyngeal swab collected by mobile phlebotomists. Prospective study participants could optionally give additional blood draws and questionnaires over an approximately 2-month period. Blood samples from the prospective study were shipped frozen or at room temperature prior to DNA extraction.

The chain was built from TRBV27 and TRBJ1-2; the best D guess is TRBD1, with 6 bases matching. Sample: PBMCs or T cells enriched from blood (not recorded which). The receptor comes from a man between 18 and 35 years old who had recovered from COVID-19. The nucleotides read TGTGCCAGCAGTCCCGCGGACAGCAACTATGGCTACACCTTC. Its product reads: CASSPADSNYGYTF.